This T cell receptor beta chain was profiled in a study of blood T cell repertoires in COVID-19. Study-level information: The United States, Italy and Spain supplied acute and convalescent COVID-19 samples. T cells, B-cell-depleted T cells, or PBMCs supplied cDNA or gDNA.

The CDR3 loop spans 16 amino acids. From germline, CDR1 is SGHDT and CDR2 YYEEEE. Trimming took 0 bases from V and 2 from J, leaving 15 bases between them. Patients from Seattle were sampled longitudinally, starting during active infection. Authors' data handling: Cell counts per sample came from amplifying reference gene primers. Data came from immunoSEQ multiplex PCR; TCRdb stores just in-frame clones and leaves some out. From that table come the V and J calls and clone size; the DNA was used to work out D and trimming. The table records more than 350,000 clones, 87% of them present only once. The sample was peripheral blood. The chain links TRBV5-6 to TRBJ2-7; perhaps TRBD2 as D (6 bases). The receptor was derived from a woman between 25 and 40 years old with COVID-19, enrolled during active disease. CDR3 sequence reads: CASSLGGAGSPYEQYF. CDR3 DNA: TGTGCCAGCAGCTTGGGTGGCGCGGGGTCCCCCTACGAGCAGTACTTC.